Listed here is a single T cell receptor (beta chain). Trimming pared 1 base from V and 1 base from J, leaving 16 bases between. Germline V gives CDR1 SGHTA, CDR2 FQGNSA. The CDR3 has 17 residues. This sample is drawn from a study of T-cell reconstitution after alpha-beta-depleted transplantation in children. The library targeted TCRbeta and was prepared with unique molecular identifiers. TCRdb recomputed calls from the PCR reads with MiXCR, one row per CDR3 protein. The sample holds roughly 500,000 distinct CDR3 sequences, approximately 20% seen once. The sample was PBMCs from the stem cell graft donor, taken from the stem cell graft. The chain carries TRBV7-2 and TRBJ1-1, with D perhaps matching TRBD1 (6 bases). The clonotype comes from a human donor who donated a stem cell graft to a child with acute lymphoblastic leukemia. CDR3: CASSLGPPDSPNTEAFF. The CDR3, as DNA: TGTGCCAGCAGCTTAGGCCCTCCGGACAGCCCGAACACTGAAGCTTTCTTT.